Listed below are T cell receptor beta chains from one sample, sequenced in a study of T cell clones after liver transplantation. The assay was immunoSEQ multiplex PCR, and TCRdb's table has in-frame clones only and misses some. The table has approximately 22,000 clones, approximately 94% seen once. The source material was CD8+ T cells from blood, sampled approximately 25 months after liver transplant. The receptor source for this set is a human patient who received a liver transplant. The graft donor may have given rise to some T cells. CDR3s include the opening cysteine and the closing phenylalanine or tryptophan. The order of the fields is CDR3 protein, CDR3 DNA, V gene, clone size, J gene, D gene. D genes are given only for firm matches. Expanded clones are given a class, and other clones once, few, many or no size at all.

cdr3_aa: CASSIRSGQDSGNTIYF
cdr3_nt: TGTGCCAGTAGTATAAGGTCGGGGCAGGACTCTGGAAACACCATATATTTT
v_call: TRBV19
clone_size: .
j_call: TRBJ1-3
d_call: .

cdr3_aa: CASSRGAPNQPQHF
cdr3_nt: TGTGCCAGCAGCCGTGGGGCACCGAATCAGCCCCAGCATTTT
v_call: TRBV27
clone_size: .
j_call: TRBJ1-5
d_call: .

cdr3_aa: CASSRRDVPLYNEQFF
cdr3_nt: TGTGCCAGCAGCCGCAGGGACGTCCCGCTATACAATGAGCAGTTCTTC
v_call: TRBV7-8
clone_size: .
j_call: TRBJ2-1
d_call: .

cdr3_aa: CASSVATGRYEQFF
cdr3_nt: TGTGCCAGCAGCGTAGCAACGGGACGATATGAGCAGTTCTTC
v_call: TRBV9
clone_size: once
j_call: TRBJ2-1
d_call: .

cdr3_aa: CASSFRGDPKLFF
cdr3_nt: TGTGCCAGCAGCTTCCGAGGGGACCCAAAACTGTTTTTT
v_call: TRBV11-3
clone_size: few
j_call: TRBJ1-4
d_call: .

cdr3_aa: CASSLAAAGPYNEQFF
cdr3_nt: TGTGCCAGCAGCTTAGCGGCAGCGGGACCCTACAATGAGCAGTTCTTC
v_call: TRBV7-9
clone_size: once
j_call: TRBJ2-1
d_call: TRBD2

cdr3_aa: CASSFYDRNKNIQYF
cdr3_nt: TGTGCCAGCAGCTTCTATGACAGGAACAAAAACATTCAGTACTTC
v_call: TRBV7-2
clone_size: few
j_call: TRBJ2-4
d_call: .

cdr3_aa: CASSRWGSGRGEQYF
cdr3_nt: TGTGCCAGCAGCCGCTGGGGTAGCGGGAGGGGTGAGCAGTACTTC
v_call: TRBV27
clone_size: once
j_call: TRBJ2-7
d_call: TRBD2

cdr3_aa: CASSRQALYYGYTF
cdr3_nt: TGTGCCAGCAGTAGACAGGCGCTATACTATGGCTACACCTTC
v_call: TRBV7-9
clone_size: few
j_call: TRBJ1-2
d_call: .

cdr3_aa: CASSLTFELAGVWTDTQYF
cdr3_nt: TGCGCCAGCAGCCTAACCTTCGAACTAGCGGGAGTTTGGACAGATACGCAGTATTTT
v_call: TRBV4-3
clone_size: .
j_call: TRBJ2-3
d_call: TRBD2

cdr3_aa: CASGFGQSNQPQHF
cdr3_nt: TGTGCTAGTGGTTTCGGCCAGAGCAATCAGCCCCAGCATTTT
v_call: TRBV12-5
clone_size: .
j_call: TRBJ1-5
d_call: .

cdr3_aa: CASSWTGDFNTGELFF
cdr3_nt: TGTGCCAGCAGTTGGACAGGTGACTTTAACACCGGGGAGCTGTTTTTT
v_call: TRBV2
clone_size: few
j_call: TRBJ2-2
d_call: TRBD1

cdr3_aa: CASRFSTDTQYF
cdr3_nt: TGTGCCAGCAGGTTTAGCACAGATACGCAGTATTTT
v_call: TRBV27
clone_size: .
j_call: TRBJ2-3
d_call: .

cdr3_aa: CASSLKVANEQFF
cdr3_nt: TGTGCCAGCAGCCTAAAGGTAGCCAATGAGCAGTTCTTC
v_call: TRBV11-2
clone_size: .
j_call: TRBJ2-1
d_call: .

cdr3_aa: CASSIGTLAGPKNIQYF
cdr3_nt: TGTGCCAGTAGTATAGGAACCTTAGCGGGTCCAAAAAACATTCAGTACTTC
v_call: TRBV19
clone_size: .
j_call: TRBJ2-4
d_call: TRBD2

cdr3_aa: CASSPPSGPSTDTQYF
cdr3_nt: TGTGCCAGCAGCCCTCCTAGCGGGCCAAGCACAGATACGCAGTATTTT
v_call: TRBV7-9
clone_size: .
j_call: TRBJ2-3
d_call: TRBD2

cdr3_aa: CASSYTGRSEQFF
cdr3_nt: TGTGCCAGCAGCTATACAGGGAGATCTGAGCAGTTCTTC
v_call: TRBV11-2
clone_size: .
j_call: TRBJ2-1
d_call: .

cdr3_aa: CASSRETTNEKLFF
cdr3_nt: TGTGCCAGCAGTCGGGAAACAACTAATGAAAAACTGTTTTTT
v_call: TRBV27
clone_size: .
j_call: TRBJ1-4
d_call: .

cdr3_aa: CASSLDNRGTYEQYF
cdr3_nt: TGTGCCAGCAGCTTGGACAACAGGGGCACCTACGAGCAGTACTTC
v_call: TRBV5-4
clone_size: .
j_call: TRBJ2-7
d_call: TRBD1

cdr3_aa: CASGLAGSTGELFF
cdr3_nt: TGTGCCAGCGGACTAGCGGGCAGCACCGGGGAGCTGTTTTTT
v_call: TRBV25-1
clone_size: .
j_call: TRBJ2-2
d_call: TRBD2

cdr3_aa: CASSIDWTDGNTIYF
cdr3_nt: TGTGCCAGCAGCATTGACTGGACAGACGGAAACACCATATATTTT
v_call: TRBV11-2
clone_size: .
j_call: TRBJ1-3
d_call: .

cdr3_aa: CASSVGGNTYEQYF
cdr3_nt: TGTGCCAGCAGCGTAGGCGGTAACACCTACGAGCAGTACTTC
v_call: TRBV9
clone_size: .
j_call: TRBJ2-7
d_call: .

cdr3_aa: CASSTSTGPNEQFF
cdr3_nt: TGTGCCAGTAGTACCTCGACAGGGCCCAATGAGCAGTTCTTC
v_call: TRBV19
clone_size: .
j_call: TRBJ2-1
d_call: TRBD1

cdr3_aa: CASSLGGDRDYF
cdr3_nt: TGTGCCAGCAGCTTAGGCGGGGACAGGGACTACTTC
v_call: TRBV11-2
clone_size: .
j_call: TRBJ2-4
d_call: TRBD1

cdr3_aa: CASSWTARGPDEQYF
cdr3_nt: TGTGCCAGCAGCTGGACAGCCCGAGGCCCGGACGAGCAGTACTTC
v_call: TRBV7-6
clone_size: .
j_call: TRBJ2-7
d_call: .

cdr3_aa: CASSDSRGYSNQPQHF
cdr3_nt: TGTGCCAGCAGTGACTCGAGGGGTTATAGCAATCAGCCCCAGCATTTT
v_call: TRBV6-4
clone_size: .
j_call: TRBJ1-5
d_call: .

cdr3_aa: CSVEETSGRYPPTDTQYF
cdr3_nt: TGCAGCGTTGAAGAGACTAGCGGGAGATACCCTCCCACAGATACGCAGTATTTT
v_call: TRBV29-1
clone_size: .
j_call: TRBJ2-3
d_call: TRBD2

cdr3_aa: CASRPNPFSGEQYF
cdr3_nt: TGTGCCAGCAGGCCTAACCCCTTTTCAGGCGAGCAGTACTTC
v_call: TRBV11-3
clone_size: .
j_call: TRBJ2-7
d_call: .

cdr3_aa: CASSLAGGEKLFF
cdr3_nt: TGTGCCAGCAGTCTGGCAGGGGGAGAAAAACTGTTTTTT
v_call: TRBV28
clone_size: .
j_call: TRBJ1-4
d_call: TRBD1

cdr3_aa: CASSGDRGVTEAFF
cdr3_nt: TGTGCCAGCTCAGGGGACAGGGGGGTCACTGAAGCTTTCTTT
v_call: TRBV2
clone_size: .
j_call: TRBJ1-1
d_call: TRBD1

cdr3_aa: CASSFFAPPGLAAYEQYF
cdr3_nt: TGTGCCAGCAGCTTTTTTGCCCCTCCGGGACTAGCAGCCTACGAGCAGTACTTC
v_call: TRBV7-2
clone_size: .
j_call: TRBJ2-7
d_call: TRBD2

cdr3_aa: CASSLYGGALEWEQYF
cdr3_nt: TGTGCCAGCAGTTTATATGGGGGGGCCCTTGAGTGGGAGCAGTACTTC
v_call: TRBV28
clone_size: .
j_call: TRBJ2-7
d_call: .

cdr3_aa: CASSLEPAGDEKLFF
cdr3_nt: TGTGCCAGCAGTTTAGAGCCCGCCGGGGATGAAAAACTGTTTTTT
v_call: TRBV28
clone_size: .
j_call: TRBJ1-4
d_call: .

cdr3_aa: CASSPQGNEQFF
cdr3_nt: TGTGCCAGCAGCCCCCAAGGCAATGAGCAGTTCTTC
v_call: TRBV9
clone_size: .
j_call: TRBJ2-1
d_call: .